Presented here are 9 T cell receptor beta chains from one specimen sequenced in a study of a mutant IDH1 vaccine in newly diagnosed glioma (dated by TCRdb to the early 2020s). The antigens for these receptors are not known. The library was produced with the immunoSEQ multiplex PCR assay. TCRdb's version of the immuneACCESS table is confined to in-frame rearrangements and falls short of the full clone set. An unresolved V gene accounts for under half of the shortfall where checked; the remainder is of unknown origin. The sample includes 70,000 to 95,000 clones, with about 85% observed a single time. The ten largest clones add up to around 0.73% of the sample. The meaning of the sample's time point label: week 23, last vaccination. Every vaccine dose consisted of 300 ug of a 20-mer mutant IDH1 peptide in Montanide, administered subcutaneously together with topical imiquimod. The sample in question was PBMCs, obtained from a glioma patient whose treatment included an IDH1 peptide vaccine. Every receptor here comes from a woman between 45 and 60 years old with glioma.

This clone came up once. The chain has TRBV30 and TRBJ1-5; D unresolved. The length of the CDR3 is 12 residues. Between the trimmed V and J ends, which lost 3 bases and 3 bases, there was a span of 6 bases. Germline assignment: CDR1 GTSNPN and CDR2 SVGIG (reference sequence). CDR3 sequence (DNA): TGTGCCTGGAGCCCCTCCAATCAGCCCCAGCATTTT. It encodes CAWSPSNQPQHF.

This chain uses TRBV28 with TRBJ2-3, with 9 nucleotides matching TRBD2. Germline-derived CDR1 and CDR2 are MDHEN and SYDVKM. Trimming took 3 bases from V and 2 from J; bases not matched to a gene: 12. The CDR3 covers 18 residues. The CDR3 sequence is CASSFIPSGTSITDTQYF. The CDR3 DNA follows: TGTGCCAGCAGTTTCATTCCTAGCGGGACTTCTATCACAGATACGCAGTATTTT.

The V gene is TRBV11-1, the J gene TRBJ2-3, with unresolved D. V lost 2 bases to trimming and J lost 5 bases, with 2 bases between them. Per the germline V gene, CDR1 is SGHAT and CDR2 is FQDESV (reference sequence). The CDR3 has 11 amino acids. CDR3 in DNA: TGTGCCAGCAGCTTACTAGATACGCAGTATTTT. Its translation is CASSLLDTQYF.

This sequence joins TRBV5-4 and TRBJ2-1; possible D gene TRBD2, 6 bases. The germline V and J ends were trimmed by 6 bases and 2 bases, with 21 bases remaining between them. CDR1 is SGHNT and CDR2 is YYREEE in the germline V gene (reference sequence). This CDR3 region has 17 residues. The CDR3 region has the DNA TGTGCCAGCACTTTGGGCCTTAGCGGCTGGACCTACAATGAGCAGTTCTTC. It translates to CASTLGLSGWTYNEQFF.

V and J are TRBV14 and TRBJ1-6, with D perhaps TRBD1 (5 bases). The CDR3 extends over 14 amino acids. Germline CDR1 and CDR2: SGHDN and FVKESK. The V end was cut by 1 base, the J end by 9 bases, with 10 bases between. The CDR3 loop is CASSQATRVSPLHF. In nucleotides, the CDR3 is TGTGCCAGCAGCCAAGCCACCAGGGTTTCACCCCTCCACTTT. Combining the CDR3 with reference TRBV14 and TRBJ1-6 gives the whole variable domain EAGVTQFPSHSVIEKGQTVTLRCDPISGHDNLYWYRRVMGKEIKFLLHFVKESKQDESGMPNNRFLAERTGGTYSTLKVQPAELEDSGVYFCASSQATRVSPLHFGNGTRLTVT.

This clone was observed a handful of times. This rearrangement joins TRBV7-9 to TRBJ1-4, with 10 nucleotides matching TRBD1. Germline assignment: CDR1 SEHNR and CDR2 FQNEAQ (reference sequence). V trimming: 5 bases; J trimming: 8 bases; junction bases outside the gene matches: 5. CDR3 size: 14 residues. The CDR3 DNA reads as TGTGCCAGCAGCGCCGGGACAGGGGTAGAAAAACTGTTTTTT. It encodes CASSAGTGVEKLFF.

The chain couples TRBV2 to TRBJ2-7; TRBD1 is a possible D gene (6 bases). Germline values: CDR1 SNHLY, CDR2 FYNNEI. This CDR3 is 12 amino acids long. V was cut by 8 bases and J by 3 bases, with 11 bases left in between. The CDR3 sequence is CASHRDNYEQYF. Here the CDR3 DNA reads TGTGCCAGCCACCGGGACAACTACGAGCAGTACTTC.

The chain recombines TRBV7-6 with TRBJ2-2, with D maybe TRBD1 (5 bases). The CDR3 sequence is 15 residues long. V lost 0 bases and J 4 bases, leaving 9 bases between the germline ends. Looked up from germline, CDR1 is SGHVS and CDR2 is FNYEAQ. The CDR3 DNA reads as TGTGCCAGCAGCTTAGCGGCAGGGCGCACCGGGGAGCTGTTTTTT. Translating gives CASSLAAGRTGELFF.

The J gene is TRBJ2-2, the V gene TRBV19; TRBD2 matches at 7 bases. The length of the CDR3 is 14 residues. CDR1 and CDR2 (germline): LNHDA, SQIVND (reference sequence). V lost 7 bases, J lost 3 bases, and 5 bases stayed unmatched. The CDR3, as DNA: TGTGCCAGTAAGCCAGGGAGGGACACCGGGGAGCTGTTTTTT. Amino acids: CASKPGRDTGELFF.